The T cell receptor beta chain described here comes from a study of shared clonotypes between healthy human individuals. Study outcomes and limitations: What naive subsets generally showed was a larger estimated richness than memory subsets showed. Naive CD4 clonotypes were shared across a handful of donors at roughly 5%.

Points on this clone: Its cognate antigen is unknown. This CDR3 fails to terminate in the conserved phenylalanine or tryptophan, so it likely reflects a read error. It is unclear where the CDR3 begins or ends on the DNA, so no DNA is shown, and the CDR3 is as TCRdb lists it.

The CDR3 extends over 13 residues, inclusive of both ends. Germline loops: CDR1 SNHLY, CDR2 FYNNEI. Sequencing was at deep level. The assay was immunoSEQ multiplex PCR, and TCRdb's table has in-frame clones only and misses some. The repertoire has millions of clones, roughly nine tenths of them found once; the top ten carry under 0.15%. The chain has TRBV2 and TRBJ1-4. Source material: naive CD4+ T cells sorted from blood. As to subset: CD45RA+ positively selected. The clonotype originates from a young man in good health. CDR3 region: CASSEAPGRRTSL.